This T cell receptor (beta chain) was sequenced for a study of tissue T cells after allogeneic stem cell transplantation. Broader study findings: Blood and spleen captured only part of the tissue TCR repertoire. Shared clones across patients were few; motif clustering revealed tissue-specific shared signatures. Which tissue TCRs were alloreactive or antigen-specific was not determined. Some clones might be persisting host cells. TCR repertoires tracked anatomic similarity, regardless of disease or transplant status.

The repertoire was sequenced with immunoSEQ multiplex PCR; TCRdb's copy has only in-frame clones and lacks some. The sample has thousands of clones, approximately 52% seen once. Germline CDR1 and CDR2: NNHNN and SYGAGS (reference sequence). Trimming stripped 0 bases from V and 2 bases from J, with 10 bases between. The CDR3 contains 15 residues. Worth noting for this clone: The antigen is undetermined. Germline and genes: mouse. Read sequence stops 1 residue before the CDR3 end, and the germline J gene provides the missing end.

The time point is: mouse harvest day 7 after allogeneic transplant. The graft held 10^6 splenic CD5+ T cells and 10^7 T-cell-depleted bone marrow cells. Sequencing input: lymph node tissue. V and J are TRBV13-2 and TRBJ2-3, with D perhaps TRBD1 or TRBD2 (6 bases each). The TCR sequence derives from a female BALB/c mouse given C57BL/6 T cells with graft-versus-host disease after an allogeneic hematopoietic cell transplant. Here the CDR3 reads CASGDGGRHAETLYF. The DNA read from the CDR3 is TGTGCCAGCGGTGATGGGGGGCGCCATGCAGAAACGCTGTAT.